This TCR beta chain was identified during a study of blood T cells in healthy people across ages. This clonotype has a handful of counts. The germline V gene has CDR1 LGHNA and CDR2 YSLEER. Trimming shortened V by 4 bases and J by 4 bases, and 9 bases separated the two germline ends. The CDR3 has 13 residues. Sample-barcoded 5' priming and a J-beta primer mix drove a second PCR of roughly 6 to 12 cycles. Each CDR3 protein is one row after TCRdb ran MiXCR on the 5' RACE reads. The table shows around 800,000 distinct CDR3 sequences, with 40% to 50% occurring only once. This receptor was obtained from a man aged 55-75 years in good health. What was sequenced was blood. V gene TRBV4-3 combines with J gene TRBJ2-3; no clear D. The chain's CDR3 is CASSPAPPDTQYF. Here the CDR3 DNA reads TGCGCCAGCAGCCCAGCCCCTCCAGATACGCAGTATTTT.